This TCR beta chain is drawn from a study of blood T cells in healthy people across ages (dated by TCRdb to the mid-2010s). Regarding the research as a whole: In model experiments, roughly one uniquely barcoded TCR beta cDNA molecule per two T cells was captured by template switching. Age-related changes in TCR beta repertoire diversity were measured in the study by deep sequencing normalized with unique cDNA molecular identifiers. Donors were grouped into four age groups: young (average roughly 15 years), middle-aged (roughly 37), aged (62) and long-lived (just over 80). To avoid experimental bias, donors of different ages were spread randomly across the sequencing lanes. Using the same blood draw, the study looked at two additional independent replicas of 1 million unique cDNA reads for two donors, one aged 18 to 29 and the other aged 80 or older. The paper as a whole reports these results and caveats: The percentage of naive T cells measured by flow cytometry correlated strongly with observed TCR beta diversity. Conclusive comparison of naive and antigen-experienced compartments was prevented by the profiling of bulk unsorted PBMCs. Estimates of total diversity based on one million sequenced T cells were considered lower bounds and underestimates. Compared with the aged group, the long-lived group had more naive CD4+ T cells, fewer expanded clones and increased TCR diversity, suggesting age selection. Because the CMV infection status of the donors was unknown, age-related changes in expanded clonotypes may potentially have been confounded. Observed TCR beta diversity per million T cells fell roughly linearly with age, and a significant reduction was already apparent by age around 40.

The library was prepared using 5' RACE. The sequencer listed for this sample is Illumina HiSeq 2500. A second PCR of roughly 6 to 12 cycles was performed with a sample-barcoded 5' primer and a J-beta primer mix. A template-switch 5' adaptor carrying 12 random nucleotides introduced a unique molecular identifier onto each TCR beta cDNA molecule. At least 2.5 million CDR3-containing paired-end reads were obtained from each sample. First-strand cDNA synthesis was performed from all RNA using the Mint cDNA synthesis kit, with priming by a TRBC-specific oligonucleotide. All cDNA was treated with uracil-DNA glycosylase and then went through a first 18-cycle PCR with the universal primers M1SS and BC2_uni_R. Concerning the study's data processing: For normalization, 1 million high-quality reads were randomly selected from each sample, with every read carrying a distinct molecular identifier. Instead of being binned into consensus sequences, reads with shared molecular identifiers were discarded. MiTCR, set to a Q25 quality threshold and the strictest error-elimination algorithm, was used for CDR3 identification, clonotype clustering and error correction. Lower-bound total TCR beta diversity was estimated with a nonparametric unseen species model using Euler transformation. TCRdb handled the public reads itself, with Q25 trimming in fastp and clone calling in MiXCR, and kept productive beta chains. Rows matching on CDR3 protein sequence are summarized as one entry with the most common DNA and genes. These V and J calls originate from TCRdb's pipeline instead of the authors' own analysis. The sample table holds under 2,000,000 distinct CDR3 sequences, of which about 50% were seen once. The top ten constitute around 2.1% of the sample.

Ten or more counts support this clonotype. The target of this receptor is not known. No per-base quality is available; no much larger clone lies one base away. Taken from cysteine to phenylalanine, the CDR3 has 13 residues. Kept here is only the CDR3 DNA, which spans 39 bases and is read in frame from base 1. Trimming at the junction amounts to 1 base on V and 2 bases on J, and the germline ends lie 5 bases apart. The germline V gene (reference sequence) yields MNHEY for CDR1 and SMNVEV for CDR2. Donors were 35 to 40 systemically healthy Caucasian individuals from Russia aged roughly 6 to 95 years. Each donor gave approximately 9.3 milliliters of peripheral blood, collected into EDTA-treated Vacutainer tubes. Ficoll-Paque density-gradient centrifugation was used to isolate PBMCs, with at least 7 million per sample. Trizol reagent was used to extract total RNA from the PBMCs, yielding at least 5 micrograms per sample. For every donor, an aliquot of PBMCs went through flow cytometry to measure the percentages of naive CD45RAhigh/CD27high T cells.

The sequenced sample consisted of blood. Recombination joined TRBV27 with TRBJ2-5; the D gene cannot be resolved reliably. The source is a woman between 40 and 50 years old in good health. The DNA is as follows: TGTGCCAGCAGTTTATTTCTTCAAGAGACCCAGTACTTC. It translates to CASSLFLQETQYF.